This entry concerns a single T cell receptor beta chain. The antigen is unknown. These data belong to a study of T-cell memory formation after mild COVID-19. Overall study findings and caveats: Confirmation was lacking for SARS-CoV-2 specificity of second-wave clones that peaked on day 37.

One entry per CDR3 protein results from TCRdb running MiXCR on the 5' RACE reads. The sample lists approximately 450,000 distinct CDR3 sequences, about 20% occurring once. The TCR comes from an adult woman who had mild COVID-19 (a few samples of this study predate the infection). Cell type and time point are not known. The sample consisted of PBMCs or a T cell subset sorted from them (not recorded which).

CDR3 amino acids: CASSLWVLDTQYF. The CDR3 nucleotides are TGCGCCAGCAGCTTGTGGGTTCTTGATACGCAGTATTTT. The V and J genes are TRBV5-1 and TRBJ2-3; D ambiguous. Trimming removed 1 base at V and 6 bases at J, with 9 bases between. CDR3 length: 13 amino acids. From germline, CDR1 is SGHRS and CDR2 YFSETQ.